This TCR beta chain was profiled in a study of human versus mouse CDR3 diversity and MHC coevolution (dated by TCRdb to 2017 to 2019). A note on the overall study: The immunoSEQ assay was reported to detect one in 200,000 T cells and to minimize multiplex PCR amplification bias. The human cohort was made up of three healthy volunteer blood donors, who at collection were aged 30 to 39, 40 to 50 and 60 to 69, one donor in each range. Across mouse and human samples, each sample had between about 5.5 x 10^6 and 1.6 x 10^7 valid reads. As a reference point for TCR selection on multiple MHC II alleles, the study used human naive CD4 T cell repertoires and compared them against human-TCR-locus transgenic mice that have a single MHC II.

Fluorescence-activated cell sorting was used to isolate naive CD4 T cells, defined as CD45RO-negative and CD62L-positive, from PBMCs. From each donor, approximately 51 ml of fresh peripheral blood was taken, and Ficoll density centrifugation was then used to isolate PBMCs. All samples were sorted on a FACSAria III instrument and reached purity above 85%. The germline V gene encodes CDR1 SEHNR and CDR2 FQNEAQ (reference sequence). V is clipped by 5 bases and J by 4 bases, and the sequence between their germline boundaries is 26 bases long. From cysteine to phenylalanine, the CDR3 is 18 amino acids long. The read is trimmed to its CDR3 DNA, 54 bases read in frame from base 1. Concerning this clone: No antigen is known for it. The record has no base qualities; no much larger clone is one base away.

Findings and caveats that apply to the study as a whole: Because human T cells were selected on several MHC II alleles, repertoire diversity in humans and mice was not considered directly comparable. The largest TCR beta repertoire according to iCHAO1 estimates belonged to humans, at approximately 1.7 million clonotypes, a result attributed likely to selection by multiple MHC II molecules. On average, humans had more CDR3 deletions and insertions than mice, indicating greater exonuclease and TdT activity. The lowest clonal inequality scores among all compared groups were observed in most of the three human donors.

Genomic DNA was extracted from the sorted cells using the QIAGEN blood and tissue kit and was quantified on a NanoDrop 1000. Deep sequencing and quantification of TCR alpha and beta chains were performed on the immunoSEQ platform by multiplex PCR of genomic DNA. The authors processed their data as follows. TCR sequences were annotated using IMGT gene and region definitions. Out-of-frame rearrangements were used as a proxy for the preselection repertoire and compared with in-frame clonotypes. The iCHAO1 estimator provided with the immunoSEQ platform was used to estimate repertoire size. A Gini index, which is based on the Lorenz curve, was applied to in-frame amino acid clonotypes to measure clonal inequality. The intersect function in the R package tcR was used to count shared clonotypes, while the Jaccard index served to score similarity. Frequencies of V, J and V-J usage were subjected to principal component analysis with the R prcomp function, without normalization. The immuneACCESS repertoire file appears here via TCRdb, limited to in-frame rearrangements. These files lack a portion of the clones; in checked studies, under half of the deficit traces to unresolved V genes, and the cause of the others is not known. V, J and clone size reflect that table, while D and trimming were determined from the DNA. This sample gives around 59,000 clones in total; 90% to 95% of them show up just once. In total, the top ten clones hold 15% to 20% of the sample.

Sequenced input: naive CD4+ T cells from blood. The label giving this sample's cell subset or site can be read as: CD45RO-negative CD62L-positive naive CD4 T cells. The sequence came from a person aged 55 to 70 in good health. Recombination joined TRBV7-9 with TRBJ1-2, with a weak D call of TRBD1 (5 bases match). The bases read TGTGCCAGCAGCCCATTCCCGGCAAGGCGACAGAACGCCTATGGCTACACCTTC. Translated, it reads CASSPFPARRQNAYGYTF. With the portions outside the CDR3 filled from the reference TRBV7-9 and TRBJ1-2 genes, the complete variable region becomes DTGVSQNPRHKITKRGQNVTFRCDPISEHNRLYWYRQTLGQGPEFLTYFQNEAQLEKSRLLSDRFSAERPKGSFSTLEIQRTEQGDSAMYLCASSPFPARRQNAYGYTFGSGTRLTVV.